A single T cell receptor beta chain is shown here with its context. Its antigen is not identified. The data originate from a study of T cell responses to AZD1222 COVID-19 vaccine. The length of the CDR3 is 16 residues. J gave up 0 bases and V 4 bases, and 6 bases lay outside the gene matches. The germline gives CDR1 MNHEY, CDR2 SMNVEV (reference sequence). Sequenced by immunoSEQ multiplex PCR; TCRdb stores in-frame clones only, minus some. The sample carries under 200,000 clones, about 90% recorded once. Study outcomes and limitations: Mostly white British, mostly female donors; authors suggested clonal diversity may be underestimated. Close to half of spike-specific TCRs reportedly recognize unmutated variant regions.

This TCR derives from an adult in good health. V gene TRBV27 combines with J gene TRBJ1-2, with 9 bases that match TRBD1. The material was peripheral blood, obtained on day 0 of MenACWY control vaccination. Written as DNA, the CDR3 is TGTGCCAGCAGTTCCCCCCGGGACAGGGCTAACTATGGCTACACCTTC. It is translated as CASSSPRDRANYGYTF.